This passage covers 11 T cell receptor beta chains from one sample sequenced in a study of blood T cell repertoires in COVID-19. Measured with immunoSEQ multiplex PCR; TCRdb has only the in-frame clones, and not every one. Among about 78,000 clones listed, 90% were seen once. What was sequenced was peripheral blood. The receptor set was obtained from a woman in her forties or fifties in a cohort sampled during active COVID-19.

The sample holds one count of this clone. The V gene is TRBV28, the J gene TRBJ2-1; TRBD1 agrees at 11 bases. The CDR3 is 19 amino acids. CDR1 and CDR2 (germline): MDHEN, SYDVKM. With 3 bases clipped from V and 8 bases from J, the junction kept 18 bases outside the gene matches. CDR3: CASSFLDRGHIALRDEQFF. The CDR3 nucleotides are TGTGCCAGCAGTTTTCTGGACAGGGGGCACATTGCCCTACGAGATGAGCAGTTCTTC.

The chain joins TRBV2 to TRBJ2-7; 12 bases are shared with TRBD1. The CDR3 has 16 amino acids. Germline lookup yields CDR1 SNHLY and CDR2 FYNNEI. Germline trimming cut 5 bases from V and 3 bases from J; bases unmatched to any gene: 8. This chain's CDR3 is CASSPTGQGANYEQYF. The CDR3, as DNA: TGTGCCAGCAGTCCCACGGGACAGGGGGCAAACTACGAGCAGTACTTC. Full variable domain (missing parts from reference TRBV2 and TRBJ2-7): EPEVTQTPSHQVTQMGQEVILRCVPISNHLYFYWYRQILGQKVEFLVSFYNNEISEKSEIFDDQFSVERPDGSNFTLKIRSTKLEDSAMYFCASSPTGQGANYEQYFGPGTRLTVT.

The chain uses TRBV7-2 and TRBJ2-1; 9 bases fit TRBD1. The CDR3 is 16 amino acids. Germline-derived CDR1 and CDR2 are SGHTA and FQGNSA. Trimming took 4 bases from V and 7 from J; bases not matched to a gene: 11. This CDR3 is CASSSSPGQGINEQFF. CDR3 nucleotide sequence: TGTGCCAGCAGCTCTTCCCCGGGACAGGGAATTAATGAGCAGTTCTTC.

The chain carries TRBV5-4 and TRBJ2-3; 7 bases agree with TRBD1. The CDR3 consists of 15 residues. The germline CDR1 and CDR2 sequences are SGHNT and YYREEE (reference sequence). V shed 3 bases and J 2 bases; nucleotides not matched to a gene: 6. This CDR3 reads CASSSDRDHTDTQYF. The DNA of the CDR3 is TGTGCCAGCAGCTCCGACAGGGACCACACAGATACGCAGTATTTT.

The rearrangement links TRBV19 to TRBJ2-1, with D possibly being TRBD1 (6 bases). The CDR3 spans 12 residues. Germline V gene sequence: CDR1 LNHDA, CDR2 SQIVND (reference sequence). V dropped 5 bases and J dropped 10 bases, with 12 bases sitting between them. CDR3 region: CASSPQGREQFF. DNA for the CDR3: TGTGCCAGTAGTCCGCAGGGGCGGGAGCAGTTCTTC.

CDR3 residues: CASSFGTGEGEKLFF. The CDR3 DNA is TGTGCCAGCAGCTTCGGGACAGGGGAGGGTGAAAAACTGTTTTTT. The rearrangement joins TRBV7-9 to TRBJ1-4; 10 bases agree with TRBD1. J was trimmed by 7 bases and V by 3 bases; bases with no gene match: 5. The germline gives CDR1 SEHNR, CDR2 FQNEAQ (reference sequence). The CDR3 runs 15 residues.

This rearrangement joins TRBV5-1 to TRBJ2-3; 8 bases map to TRBD1. Germline-derived CDR1 and CDR2 are SGHRS and YFSETQ. This CDR3 is built from 18 residues. After removal of 1 base from V and 4 bases from J, the junction contained 14 bases not matched to a gene. This chain's CDR3 is CASSLRPGGALEADTQYF. The CDR3 DNA is TGCGCCAGCAGCTTGAGGCCAGGGGGCGCTTTAGAGGCAGATACGCAGTATTTT.

J is TRBJ2-2 and V is TRBV30; D may be TRBD2 (5 bases). The CDR3 is 15 amino acids. The germline V gene has CDR1 GTSNPN and CDR2 SVGIG (reference sequence). V was trimmed by 0 bases and J by 4 bases, leaving 12 bases between them. The CDR3: CAWSVLAGLTGELFF. Written as DNA, the CDR3 is TGTGCCTGGAGTGTACTGGCGGGTCTCACCGGGGAGCTGTTTTTT.

The rearrangement links TRBV4-2 to TRBJ2-2, with 7 bases aligning to TRBD1. Germline V lookup: CDR1 LGHNA, CDR2 YNFKEQ. The CDR3 has 14 amino acids. Trimming took 2 bases from V and 7 from J; bases not matched to a gene: 4. CDR3: CASSQRGLDGELFF. The CDR3 DNA is TGTGCCAGCAGCCAAAGGGGGCTTGACGGGGAGCTGTTTTTT.

The V and J genes are TRBV4-1 and TRBJ2-6; maybe TRBD2 (7 bases). V was cut by 2 bases and J by 1 base, with 21 bases left in between. The CDR3 covers 20 residues. CDR1 is MGHRA and CDR2 is YSYEKL in the germline V gene. CDR3 protein: CASSQYGGEGEVSGANVLTF. The CDR3 region has the DNA TGCGCCAGCAGCCAATACGGAGGGGAGGGGGAGGTTTCTGGGGCCAACGTCCTGACTTTC.

V and J are TRBV7-9 and TRBJ1-1; 7 nucleotides line up with TRBD1. CDR3 length: 14 residues. V lost 1 base to trimming and J lost 1 base; unmatched junction nucleotides: 0. Per germline, CDR1 SEHNR and CDR2 FQNEAQ (reference sequence). CDR3 in amino acids: CASSLGTGNTEAFF. The CDR3 DNA reads as TGTGCCAGCAGCTTAGGGACAGGGAACACTGAAGCTTTCTTT.